This T cell receptor beta chain was profiled in a study of blood T cell repertoires in COVID-19. Profiled with immunoSEQ multiplex PCR; TCRdb holds only in-frame clones, not every one. The sample carries hundreds of thousands of clones, about 90% recorded once. Germline V lookup: CDR1 MDHEN, CDR2 SYDVKM. This CDR3 has 12 amino acids. Trimming removed 6 bases at V and 6 bases at J, with 11 bases between. Participant-reported clinical history was the basis for cohort assignment. Sequencing was done on a sample of PBMCs or T cells enriched from blood (not recorded which). The clonotype was recovered from a woman in her 30s who had recovered from COVID-19. This chain links TRBV28 with TRBJ1-2; TRBD1 is a possible D gene (6 bases). The CDR3 region is CASSPNRDGYTF. In DNA, the CDR3 is TGTGCCAGCAGCCCCAACAGGGATGGCTACACCTTC.